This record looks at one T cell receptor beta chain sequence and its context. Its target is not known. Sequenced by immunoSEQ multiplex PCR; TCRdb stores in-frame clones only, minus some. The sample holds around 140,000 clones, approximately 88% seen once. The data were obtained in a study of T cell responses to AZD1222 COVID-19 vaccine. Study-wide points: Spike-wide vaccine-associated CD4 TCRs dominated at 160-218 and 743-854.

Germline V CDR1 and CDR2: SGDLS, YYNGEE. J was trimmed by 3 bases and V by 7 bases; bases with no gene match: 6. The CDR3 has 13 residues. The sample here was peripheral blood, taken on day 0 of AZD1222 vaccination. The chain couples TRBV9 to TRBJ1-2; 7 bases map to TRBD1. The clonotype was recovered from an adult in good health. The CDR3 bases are TGTGCCAGCCGAGGACAGGCCTACTATGGCTACACCTTC. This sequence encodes CASRGQAYYGYTF.